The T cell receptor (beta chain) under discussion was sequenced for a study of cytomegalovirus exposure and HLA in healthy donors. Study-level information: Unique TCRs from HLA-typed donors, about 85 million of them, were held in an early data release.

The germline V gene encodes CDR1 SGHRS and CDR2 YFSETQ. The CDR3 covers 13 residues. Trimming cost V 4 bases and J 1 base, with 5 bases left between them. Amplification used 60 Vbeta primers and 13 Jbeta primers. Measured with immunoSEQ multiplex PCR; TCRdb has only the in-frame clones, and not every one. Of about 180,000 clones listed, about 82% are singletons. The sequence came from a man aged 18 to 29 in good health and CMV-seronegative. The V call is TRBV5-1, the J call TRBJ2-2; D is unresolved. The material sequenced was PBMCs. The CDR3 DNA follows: TGCGCCAGCAGCCCCGGGAACACCGGGGAGCTGTTTTTT. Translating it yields CASSPGNTGELFF.